The source of this T cell receptor (beta chain) is a study of T cells in Graves' hyperthyroidism and ophthalmopathy (dated 2019 in TCRdb). General notes on the study: To identify TCR V-J signatures that set the groups apart, the researchers used a discovery cohort of 100 patients, made up of 43 with Graves' ophthalmopathy and some 58 with stable Graves' hyperthyroidism. In six Graves' hyperthyroidism patients, the study also compared T-cell repertoires from thyroid tissue with T-cell repertoires from blood. The paper reports TCR Vbeta CDR3 sequencing of 135 peripheral blood samples: some 44 ophthalmopathy, over 70 hyperthyroidism and 17 progressor patients. For training and testing, the roughly 97 patients in the discovery cohort were randomly divided in a 7:3 ratio. Once sampling was done, hyperthyroidism patients were given methimazole at a starting dose of 30 mg daily, whereas ophthalmopathy patients were given high-dose intravenous methylprednisolone. Prospective prediction of ophthalmopathy was tested in an independent validation cohort of 18 to 20 hyperthyroidism patients and some 17 patients who later progressed to ophthalmopathy.

Of note for this clonotype: The antigen it recognizes is unknown. Base qualities are not recorded, but no much larger clone differs from it by a single base.

Overall study results and their limits: Most expanded thyroid clonotypes (frequency above 0.001) were also found in blood, which suggests that blood repertoires may mirror thyroid immune responses. In validation, the model predicted progression to ophthalmopathy with roughly 66% sensitivity and 72% to 85% specificity, a median of around 6.6 months before onset. In cross-validation, a model built on a 13 V-J signature told ophthalmopathy apart from stable hyperthyroidism with about 90% sensitivity and around 81% specificity, and in testing the same model reached 80%/75%. No statistical method was used to set the sample size in advance, and investigators knew the group allocation.

The TCR beta CDR3 regions were amplified from RNA transcripts. A first-round RT-PCR of the TCR CDR3 used the HTBI primer set with the Qiagen OneStep RT-PCR kit. Libraries were constructed in a second round of multiplex PCR, after which size selection and purification were performed. Paired-end sequencing of the libraries was performed with 100 bp reads on an Illumina HiSeq2000. The study's own analysis went as follows. SOAPnuke was used to process the raw data, throwing out any read that contained adapters or uncalled bases, had a mean Phred below 15, or lacked an exact constant-primer or identifier match. High-quality paired reads were merged using COPE v1.2.5, and each unique nucleotide sequence was defined as a clonotype. Clonotypes were aligned to IMGT TRBV, TRBD and TRBJ reference segments using MiTCR v1.1. Only V-J combinations with frequency above 0.0001, covering 99% to 99.2% of repertoires, were analysed. The TCS score was defined as the ratio of F50 (clonal expansion) to E x V (chaos), calculated using BLOSUM62-based TCRdist between CDR3 peptides within each V-J. Welch's t-statistics and random forest reduced around 510 V-J features to about 12, which were used in a naive Bayes classifier (R e1071). The similarity between thyroid and blood repertoires was quantified using the Morisita-Horn index. Clones were called with MiXCR by TCRdb after fastp trimmed the public reads at Q25, and only in-frame beta chains were retained. Here each entry gathers all rows of one CDR3 protein and keeps the most common genes and DNA. The V and J calls and clone size are TCRdb's, not the authors'. This sample gives 480,000 or so distinct CDR3 sequences in total; about 45% of them show up just once. The ten most abundant clones make up about 43% of the sample.

After removal of 5 bases from V and 1 base from J, the junction retains 5 bases not matched to a gene. CDR1 SGHRS and CDR2 YFSETQ were looked up in the germline V gene. The CDR3 has 14 amino acids, counting the end cysteine and phenylalanine. Of all the DNA, just the CDR3 is kept, 42 bases in frame from base 1. Exclusion was applied to patients with uncontrolled infections, other autoimmune diseases, pregnancy or lactation. Diagnoses relied on clinical symptoms, serum thyroxine and TRAb, thyroid ultrasound and orbital computed tomography. Total RNA was extracted with Trizol reagent, and quality was checked on an Agilent 2100 Bioanalyzer.

The sequence was obtained from an adult woman with Graves' disease, either hyperthyroidism or ophthalmopathy (not recorded which). The source material was peripheral blood or thyroid tissue (not recorded which). The chain is made from TRBV5-1 and TRBJ1-1; 7 bases in the middle match TRBD1. The nucleotides are TGCGCCAGCAGACCGACAGGGCGGAACACTGAAGCTTTCTTT. This sequence encodes CASRPTGRNTEAFF.